This T cell receptor (beta chain) was sequenced for a study of shared clonotypes between healthy human individuals. Germline-derived CDR1 and CDR2 are LGHNA and YNFKEQ. Trimming took 1 base from V and 4 from J; bases not matched to a gene: 8. This CDR3 comprises 17 residues. TCRdb's table, derived via immunoSEQ multiplex PCR, lists solely in-frame clones and lacks some. Of under 2,000,000 clones in the sample, less than 95% were seen once. Terminally differentiated effector memory CD45RA+ cells were excluded by CCR7 positive selection of CD45RO-negative cells. Concerning this clone: Its antigen is not identified.

Study-wide findings and caveats: Naive subsets generally had larger estimated richness than memory subsets.

Specimen: naive CD8+ T cells sorted from blood. The sequence was collected from a man aged 18 to 30 in good health. The chain joins TRBV4-2 to TRBJ2-3; 10 positions agree with TRBD2. CDR3 nucleotides: TGTGCCAGCAGCCAAGTCCCCCTAGCGGGGGAGGCAGATACGCAGTATTTT. It translates to CASSQVPLAGEADTQYF.